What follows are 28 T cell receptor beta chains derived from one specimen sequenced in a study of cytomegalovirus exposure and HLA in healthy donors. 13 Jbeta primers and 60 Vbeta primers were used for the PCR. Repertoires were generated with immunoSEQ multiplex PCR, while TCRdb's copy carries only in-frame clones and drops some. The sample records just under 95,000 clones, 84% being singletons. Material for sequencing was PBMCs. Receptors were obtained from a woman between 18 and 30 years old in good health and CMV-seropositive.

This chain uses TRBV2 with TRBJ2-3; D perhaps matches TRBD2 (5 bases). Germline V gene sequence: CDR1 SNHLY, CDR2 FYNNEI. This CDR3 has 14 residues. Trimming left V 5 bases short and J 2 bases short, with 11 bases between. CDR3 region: CASSWGATTDTQYF. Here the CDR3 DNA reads TGTGCCAGCAGTTGGGGAGCGACCACAGATACGCAGTATTTT.

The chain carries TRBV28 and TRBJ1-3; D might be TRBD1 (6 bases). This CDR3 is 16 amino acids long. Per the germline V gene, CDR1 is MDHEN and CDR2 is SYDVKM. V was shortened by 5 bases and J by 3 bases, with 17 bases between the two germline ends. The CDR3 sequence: CASSTQLGGGGNTIYF. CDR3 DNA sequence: TGTGCCAGCAGTACCCAATTGGGAGGGGGTGGAAACACCATATATTTT.

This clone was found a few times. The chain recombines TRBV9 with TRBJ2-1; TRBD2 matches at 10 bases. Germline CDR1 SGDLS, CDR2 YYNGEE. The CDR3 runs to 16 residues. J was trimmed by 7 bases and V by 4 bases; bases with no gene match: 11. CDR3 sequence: CASSSRTSGVRNEQFF. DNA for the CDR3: TGTGCCAGCAGCTCACGGACTAGCGGAGTTCGGAATGAGCAGTTCTTC. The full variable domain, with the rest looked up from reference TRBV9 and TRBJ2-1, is DSGVTQTPKHLITATGQRVTLRCSPRSGDLSVYWYQQSLDQGLQFLIQYYNGEERAKGNILERFSAQQFPDLHSELNLSSLELGDSALYFCASSSRTSGVRNEQFFGPGTRLTVL.

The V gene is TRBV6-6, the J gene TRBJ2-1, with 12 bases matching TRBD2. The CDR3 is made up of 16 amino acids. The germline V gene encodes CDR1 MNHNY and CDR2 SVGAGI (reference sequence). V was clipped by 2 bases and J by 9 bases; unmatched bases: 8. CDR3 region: CASSYRLAGGPGEQFF. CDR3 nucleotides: TGTGCCAGCAGTTACCGGCTAGCGGGAGGGCCCGGTGAGCAGTTCTTC.

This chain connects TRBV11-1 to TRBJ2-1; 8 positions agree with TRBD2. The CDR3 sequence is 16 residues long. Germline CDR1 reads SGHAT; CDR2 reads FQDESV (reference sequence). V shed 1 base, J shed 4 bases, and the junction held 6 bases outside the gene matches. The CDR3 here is CASSLGPGLVYNEQFF. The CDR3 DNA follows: TGTGCCAGCAGCTTAGGACCGGGACTAGTTTACAATGAGCAGTTCTTC.

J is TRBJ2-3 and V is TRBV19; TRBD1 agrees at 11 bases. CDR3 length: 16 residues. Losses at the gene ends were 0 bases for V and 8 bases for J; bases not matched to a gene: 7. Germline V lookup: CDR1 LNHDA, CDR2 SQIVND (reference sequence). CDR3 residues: CASSIERGQGAGTQYF. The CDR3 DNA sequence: TGTGCCAGTAGTATAGAGAGAGGACAGGGGGCCGGTACGCAGTATTTT. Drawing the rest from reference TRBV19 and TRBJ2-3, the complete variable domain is DGGITQSPKYLFRKEGQNVTLSCEQNLNHDAMYWYRQDPGQGLRLIYYSQIVNDFQKGDIAEGYSVSREKKESFPLTVTSAQKNPTAFYLCASSIERGQGAGTQYFGPGTRLTVL.

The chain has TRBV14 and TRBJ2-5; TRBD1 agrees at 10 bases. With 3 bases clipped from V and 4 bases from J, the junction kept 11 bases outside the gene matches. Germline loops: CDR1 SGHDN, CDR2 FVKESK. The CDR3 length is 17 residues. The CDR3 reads CASSQRRDRGFSETQYF. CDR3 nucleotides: TGTGCCAGCAGCCAGAGAAGGGACAGGGGTTTTTCAGAGACCCAGTACTTC.

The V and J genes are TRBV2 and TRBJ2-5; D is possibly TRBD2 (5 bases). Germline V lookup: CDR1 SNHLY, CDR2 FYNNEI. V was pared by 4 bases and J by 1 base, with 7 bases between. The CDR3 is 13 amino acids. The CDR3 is CASSGTFQETQYF. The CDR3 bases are TGTGCCAGCAGTGGGACTTTCCAAGAGACCCAGTACTTC.

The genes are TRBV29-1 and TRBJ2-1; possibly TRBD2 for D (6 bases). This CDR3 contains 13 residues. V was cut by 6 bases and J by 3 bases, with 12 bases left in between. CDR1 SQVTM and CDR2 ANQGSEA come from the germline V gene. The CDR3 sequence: CSVEGLHYNEQFF. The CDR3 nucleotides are TGCAGCGTCGAGGGACTCCACTACAATGAGCAGTTCTTC.

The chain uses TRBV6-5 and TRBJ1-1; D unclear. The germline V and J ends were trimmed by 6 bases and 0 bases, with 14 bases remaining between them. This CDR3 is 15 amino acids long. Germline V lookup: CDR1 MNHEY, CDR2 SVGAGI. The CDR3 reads CASRESQFMNTEAFF. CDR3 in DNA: TGTGCCAGCAGAGAATCGCAGTTCATGAACACTGAAGCTTTCTTT.

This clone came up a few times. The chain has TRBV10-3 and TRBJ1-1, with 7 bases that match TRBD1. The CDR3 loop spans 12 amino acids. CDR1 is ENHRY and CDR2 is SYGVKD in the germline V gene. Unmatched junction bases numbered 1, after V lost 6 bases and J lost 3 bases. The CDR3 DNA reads TGTGCCATCAGGGGACAGTACACTGAAGCTTTCTTT. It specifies CAIRGQYTEAFF.

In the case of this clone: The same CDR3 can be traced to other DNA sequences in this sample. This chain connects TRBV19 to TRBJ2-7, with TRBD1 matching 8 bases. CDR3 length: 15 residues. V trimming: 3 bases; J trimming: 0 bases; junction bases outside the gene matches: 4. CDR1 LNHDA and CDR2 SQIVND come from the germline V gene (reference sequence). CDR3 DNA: TGTGCCAGTAGTATCGGACAGGGATACTCCTACGAGCAGTACTTC. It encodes CASSIGQGYSYEQYF.

The chain's CDR3 is CASSVAPSGTDNTEAFF. DNA of the CDR3: TGTGCCAGCAGCGTAGCCCCCAGTGGGACAGATAACACTGAAGCTTTCTTT. The genes are TRBV9 and TRBJ1-1; 7 bases align to TRBD1. Germline CDR1 and CDR2: SGDLS and YYNGEE. This CDR3 contains 17 residues. V dropped 0 bases and J dropped 2; count of bases not matched to a gene: 10.

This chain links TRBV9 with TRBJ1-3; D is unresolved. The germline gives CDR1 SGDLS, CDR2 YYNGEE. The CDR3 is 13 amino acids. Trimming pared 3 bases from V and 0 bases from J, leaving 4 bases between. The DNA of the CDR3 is TGTGCCAGCAGCGCCCACTCTGGAAACACCATATATTTT. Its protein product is CASSAHSGNTIYF.

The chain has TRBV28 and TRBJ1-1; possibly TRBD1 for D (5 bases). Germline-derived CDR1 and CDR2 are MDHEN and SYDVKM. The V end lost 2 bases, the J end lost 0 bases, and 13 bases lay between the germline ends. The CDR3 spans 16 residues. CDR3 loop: CASSLGWTTMNTEAFF. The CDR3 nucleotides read TGTGCCAGCAGTTTAGGGTGGACAACGATGAACACTGAAGCTTTCTTT.

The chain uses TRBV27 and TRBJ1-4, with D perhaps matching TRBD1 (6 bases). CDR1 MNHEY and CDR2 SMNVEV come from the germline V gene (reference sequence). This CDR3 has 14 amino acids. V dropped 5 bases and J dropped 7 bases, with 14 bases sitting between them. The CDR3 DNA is TGTGCCAGCAGTGCCACAGGGTGGGGTGAAAAACTGTTTTTT. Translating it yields CASSATGWGEKLFF.

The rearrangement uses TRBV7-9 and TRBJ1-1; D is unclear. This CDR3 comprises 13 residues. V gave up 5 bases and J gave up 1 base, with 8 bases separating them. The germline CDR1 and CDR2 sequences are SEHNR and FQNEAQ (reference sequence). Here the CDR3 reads CASSPTGNTEAFF. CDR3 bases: TGTGCCAGCAGCCCCACCGGGAACACTGAAGCTTTCTTT.

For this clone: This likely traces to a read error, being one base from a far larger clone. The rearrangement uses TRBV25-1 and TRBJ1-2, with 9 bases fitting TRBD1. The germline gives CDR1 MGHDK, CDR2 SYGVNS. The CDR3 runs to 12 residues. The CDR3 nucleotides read TGTGCCAGCAGGCAAGACAGGGGGGGCTACTCCTTC. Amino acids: CASRQDRGGYSF.

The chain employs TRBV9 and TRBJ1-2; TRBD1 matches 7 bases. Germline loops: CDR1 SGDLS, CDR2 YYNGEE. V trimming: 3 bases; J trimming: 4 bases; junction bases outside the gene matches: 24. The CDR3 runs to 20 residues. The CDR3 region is CASSGMTPGQRRKIGYGYTF. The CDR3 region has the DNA TGTGCCAGCAGCGGAATGACTCCGGGACAGCGGAGGAAGATTGGCTATGGCTACACCTTC. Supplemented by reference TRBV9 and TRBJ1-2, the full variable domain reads DSGVTQTPKHLITATGQRVTLRCSPRSGDLSVYWYQQSLDQGLQFLIQYYNGEERAKGNILERFSAQQFPDLHSELNLSSLELGDSALYFCASSGMTPGQRRKIGYGYTFGSGTRLTVV.

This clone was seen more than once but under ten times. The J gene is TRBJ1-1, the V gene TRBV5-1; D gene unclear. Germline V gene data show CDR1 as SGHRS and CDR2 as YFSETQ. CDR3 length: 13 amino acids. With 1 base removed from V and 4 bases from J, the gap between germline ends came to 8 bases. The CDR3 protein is CASSLPGATEAFF. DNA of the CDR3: TGCGCCAGCAGCTTGCCGGGTGCCACTGAAGCTTTCTTT.

The CDR3 DNA reads as TGTGCCAGCAGTCAGGGCCAACTCCCTGAAGCTTTCTTT. Encoded protein: CASSQGQLPEAFF. The chain employs TRBV2 and TRBJ1-1; a possible D gene is TRBD1 (5 bases). Germline CDR1 and CDR2: SNHLY and FYNNEI. The CDR3 length is 13 residues. The V end lost 5 bases, the J end lost 6 bases, and 13 bases lay between the germline ends.

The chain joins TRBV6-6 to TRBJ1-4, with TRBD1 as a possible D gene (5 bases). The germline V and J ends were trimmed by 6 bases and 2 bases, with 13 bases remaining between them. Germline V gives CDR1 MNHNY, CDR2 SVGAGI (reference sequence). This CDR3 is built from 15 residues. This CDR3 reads CASSPRGVTNEKLFF. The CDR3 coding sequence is TGTGCCAGCAGCCCCCGGGGGGTCACTAATGAAAAACTGTTTTTT.

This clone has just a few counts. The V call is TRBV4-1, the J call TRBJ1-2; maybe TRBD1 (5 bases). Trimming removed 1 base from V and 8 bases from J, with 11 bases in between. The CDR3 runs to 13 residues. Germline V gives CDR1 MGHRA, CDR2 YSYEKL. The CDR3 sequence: CASSQGGTSGYTF. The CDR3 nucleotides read TGCGCCAGCAGCCAAGGCGGGACTTCGGGCTACACCTTC.

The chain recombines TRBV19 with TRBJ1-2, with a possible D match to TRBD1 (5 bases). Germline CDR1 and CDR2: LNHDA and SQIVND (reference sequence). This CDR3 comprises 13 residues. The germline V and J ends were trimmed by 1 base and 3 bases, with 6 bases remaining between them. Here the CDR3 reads CASSIGQYYGYTF. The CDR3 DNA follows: TGTGCCAGTAGTATAGGACAGTACTATGGCTACACCTTC.

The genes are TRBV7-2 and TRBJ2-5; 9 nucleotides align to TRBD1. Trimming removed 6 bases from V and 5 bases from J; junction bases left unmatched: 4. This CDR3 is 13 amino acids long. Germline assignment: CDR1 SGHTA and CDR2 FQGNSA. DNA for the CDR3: TGTGCCAGCAGACAGGGGGCTTTGGAGACCCAGTACTTC. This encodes CASRQGALETQYF.

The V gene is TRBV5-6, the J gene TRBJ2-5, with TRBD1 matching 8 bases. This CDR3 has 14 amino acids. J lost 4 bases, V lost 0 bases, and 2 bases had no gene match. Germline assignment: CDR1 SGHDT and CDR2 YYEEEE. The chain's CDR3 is CASSLGTGLETQYF. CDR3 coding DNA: TGTGCCAGCAGCTTGGGGACAGGGCTAGAGACCCAGTACTTC.

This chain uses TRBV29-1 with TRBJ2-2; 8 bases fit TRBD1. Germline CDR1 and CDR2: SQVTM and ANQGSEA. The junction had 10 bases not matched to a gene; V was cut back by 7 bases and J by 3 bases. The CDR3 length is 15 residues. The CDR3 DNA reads TGCAGCGCCGGGACAGGCAGTTTCGACACCGGGGAGCTGTTTTTT. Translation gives CSAGTGSFDTGELFF.

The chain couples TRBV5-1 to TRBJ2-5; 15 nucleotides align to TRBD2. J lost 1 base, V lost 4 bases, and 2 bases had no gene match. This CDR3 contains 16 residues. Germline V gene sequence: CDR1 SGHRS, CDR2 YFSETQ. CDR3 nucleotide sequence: TGCGCCAGCAGCCTGGGACTAGCGGGGGGCCAAGAGACCCAGTACTTC. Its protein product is CASSLGLAGGQETQYF.